This T cell receptor (beta chain) was identified in a study of Ad26.COV2.S vaccination and SARS-CoV-2 variants (TCRdb year 2021). As for the study more broadly: Vaccine-arm donors came from COV1001, a multicentre, randomized, double-blind, placebo-controlled phase I-IIa trial of Ad26.COV2.S in healthy adults. A total of approximately 30 samples were included in the TCR-sequenced set, comprising roughly 19 Ad26.COV2.S vaccine recipients, 5 placebo recipients and 8 SARS-CoV-2 convalescent individuals. Throughout the experiments and outcome assessment, investigators stayed blinded to trial group allocation. TCRbeta repertoire sequencing served as the tool for gauging how specific and how broad the SARS-CoV-2-reactive T cell receptors were following Ad26.COV2.S vaccination. Ad26.COV2.S was given intramuscularly at 5x10^10 or 1x10^11 viral particles, as a single shot or as two shots 56 days apart. Trial participants were randomized into five groups of five, in which low-dose or high-dose Ad26.COV2.S was given once or twice, or placebo was given on both occasions.

The immunoSEQ Assay was the method used to sequence TCRbeta CDR3 regions. After extraction, genomic DNA underwent amplification by bias-controlled multiplex PCR, followed by high-throughput sequencing. In the source study's methods: To quantify the absolute abundance of each unique TCRbeta CDR3 region, sequences were collapsed and filtered. T cell fraction was estimated by normalizing TCRbeta template counts to usable DNA, which was measured by amplifying reference genes present in all nucleated cells. Repertoire TCRs were annotated as SARS-CoV-2-specific when V gene, CDR3 amino acid sequence and J gene were exactly matched to a known reactive TCR set. The reference SARS-CoV-2 TCR set came from MIRA and was filtered for enrichment in COVID-19-positive ImmuneCODE repertoires, removing public or cross-reactive TCRs. Based on the MIRA antigens, annotated TCRs were further analysed at the level of specific ORF or position within ORF. Breadth was defined as annotated unique rearrangements over total unique productive rearrangements; depth was the summed frequency of those rearrangements. Two-sided Wilcoxon rank-sum tests were used to compare TCR breadth between groups. TCRdb mirrors the immuneACCESS table, restricted to in-frame sequences. Some clones are absent from its copies; in checked studies, under half trace to an unresolved V gene, and the reason for the others is unknown. That table supplies the V and J calls and clone size; D and trimming were determined from the DNA. Counted in this sample were approximately 400,000 clones; approximately 81% of them appeared once. Of the sample, roughly 3.5% is held by the ten largest clones.

Overall results and qualifications from the work: Spike-specific TCR breadth was higher in Ad26.COV2.S recipients than in placebo recipients (P = 0.0014). According to the authors, total T cell responses may have been underestimated by the TCR breadth and depth analyses. Vaccine and placebo recipients had similar non-spike TCR breadth, a finding consistent with the vaccine containing only spike. Comparing responses between vaccine doses or regimens was not something the study was powered to do. After vaccination, substantial breadth of spike-specific CD8+ and CD4+ T cell responses was reported.

Reading from cysteine to phenylalanine, the CDR3 counts 16 amino acids. Only the CDR3 portion is preserved as DNA: 48 bases, with reading frame beginning at the first base. For CDR1 and CDR2, the germline V gene lists MGHRA and YSYEKL. Trimming at the junction amounts to 1 base on V and 4 bases on J, and the germline ends lie 16 bases apart. What this sample's treatment or condition label stands for: approximately 18 received Ad26.COV2.S at low or high dose, single or two shots; about 5 received placebo; per-sample allocation not given. Repertoires of vaccine and placebo recipients were sequenced from samples collected on day 63 after the first injection. Between 29 July and 7 August 2020, Cohort 1b enrolled some 25 adults aged 18-55 years at one site in Boston, USA. Ad26.COV2.S was a replication-incompetent adenovirus type 26 vector that expressed a prefusion-stabilized SARS-CoV-2 spike protein derived from the original Wuhan strain.

This clone occurred a few times. What antigen it recognizes has not been identified. Base qualities are not at hand, and no much larger clone is one base apart. Material: peripheral blood, obtained in a trial of Ad26.COV2.S vaccine versus placebo. The chain was built from TRBV4-1 and TRBJ1-1; matching of 6 bases hints at TRBD1 as the D gene. This clonotype was sampled from a person aged 18-65 years who received the Ad26.COV2.S COVID-19 vaccine or a placebo. The DNA sequence is TGCGCCAGCAGCCAAGCGGGGGGCGCTGGTACCACTGAAGCTTTCTTT. This translates into CASSQAGGAGTTEAFF.